These 8 T cell receptor beta chains share one sample of origin, sequenced in a study of OX40 agonist ivuxolimab in advanced cancers. The repertoire was sequenced with immunoSEQ multiplex PCR; TCRdb's copy has only in-frame clones and lacks some. The sample contains more than 85,000 clones, 75% to 95% of which appear only once. The sequencing used CD4+ or CD8+ T cells sorted from blood, collected in a trial of the OX40 agonist ivuxolimab. These receptors originate from an adult with an advanced solid tumor such as melanoma, head and neck, liver or kidney cancer.

This rearrangement joins TRBV7-9 to TRBJ2-3, with D unclear. This CDR3 spans 19 amino acids. Germline CDR1 is SEHNR and CDR2 is FQNEAQ (reference sequence). Trimming removed 0 bases from V and 1 base from J, with 20 bases in between. The CDR3 protein is CASSLAQNWAVLGTDTQYF. The CDR3 region has the DNA TGTGCCAGCAGCTTAGCGCAGAATTGGGCCGTTCTCGGCACAGATACGCAGTATTTT. The full variable domain, its missing parts supplied by reference TRBV7-9 and TRBJ2-3, is DTGVSQNPRHKITKRGQNVTFRCDPISEHNRLYWYRQTLGQGPEFLTYFQNEAQLEKSRLLSDRFSAERPKGSFSTLEIQRTEQGDSAMYLCASSLAQNWAVLGTDTQYFGPGTRLTVL.

The chain combines TRBV7-2 with TRBJ2-2; perhaps D is TRBD1 or TRBD2 (5 bases each). V gave up 5 bases and J gave up 9 bases, with 19 bases separating them. CDR1 SGHTA and CDR2 FQGNSA come from the germline V gene. The CDR3 extends over 15 amino acids. The CDR3 loop reads CASSPPRGLGRELFF. CDR3 DNA sequence: TGTGCCAGCAGCCCCCCCAGAGGGTTGGGGCGGGAGCTGTTTTTT.

V usage is TRBV30 and J usage is TRBJ1-2; 8 nucleotides agree with TRBD1. This CDR3 contains 12 residues. Germline lookup yields CDR1 GTSNPN and CDR2 SVGIG (reference sequence). After removal of 2 bases from V and 8 bases from J, the junction contained 4 bases not matched to a gene. CDR3 amino acids: CAWSYAGGGYTF. CDR3 nucleotides: TGTGCCTGGAGTTACGCAGGGGGCGGCTACACCTTC.

This clone was found a few times. V is TRBV29-1 and J is TRBJ2-1; 8 nucleotides line up with TRBD2. In germline, CDR1 is SQVTM, CDR2 ANQGSEA. CDR3 length: 13 amino acids. Germline trimming cut 5 bases from V and 8 bases from J; bases unmatched to any gene: 8. CDR3 in amino acids: CSVRLATTDEQFF. The CDR3 DNA follows: TGCAGCGTTAGACTAGCGACGACTGATGAGCAGTTCTTC.

The rearrangement uses TRBV9 and TRBJ1-5, with a possible D match to TRBD1 (5 bases). Trimming took off 0 bases at V and 7 bases at J, with 8 bases between the two ends. The CDR3 covers 13 residues. Germline lookup yields CDR1 SGDLS and CDR2 YYNGEE. The CDR3: CASSVDQGQPQHF. CDR3 sequence (DNA): TGTGCCAGCAGCGTAGACCAGGGCCAGCCCCAGCATTTT.

The gene calls are TRBV18 and TRBJ2-1, with 8 bases aligning to TRBD2. CDR3 size: 12 residues. Germline V CDR1 and CDR2: KGHSH, LQKENI. After removal of 3 bases from V and 16 bases from J, the junction contained 8 bases not matched to a gene. As DNA, the CDR3 is TGTGCCAGCTCACCGGGAGCGGGAGTTAAATTCTTC. It codes for CASSPGAGVKFF.

V is TRBV19 and J is TRBJ1-1, with D maybe TRBD1 (5 bases). The length of the CDR3 is 13 residues. The V gene's germline CDR1 is LNHDA and CDR2 SQIVND (reference sequence). Trimming took off 5 bases at V and 7 bases at J, with 14 bases between the two ends. CDR3 region: CASSPWGRNEAFF. The CDR3 nucleotides read TGTGCCAGTAGTCCCTGGGGCAGGAATGAAGCTTTCTTT.

The chain has TRBV7-2 and TRBJ2-7; either TRBD1 or TRBD2 may fit D (6 bases each). Looked up from germline, CDR1 is SGHTA and CDR2 is FQGNSA. The CDR3 loop spans 14 amino acids. Trimming shortened V by 2 bases and J by 3 bases, and 11 bases separated the two germline ends. The CDR3 is CASSLKRGDYEQYF. CDR3 DNA: TGTGCCAGCAGCTTAAAAAGGGGGGACTACGAGCAGTACTTC.